This paragraph reports one T cell receptor (beta chain). Its antigen is undetermined. Stated treatment: oral pan-JAK inhibitor, 5-10 mg twice daily. These data come from a study of CD8+ T cells in alopecia areata. Study observations and caveats: Within the top 100, expanded CD8+ clones significantly decreased with tofacitinib, as did scalp clonality. Whether baseline CD8+ expansion is linked to response remains uncertain, given a single nonresponder.

cDNA serving as the sequencing template came from extracted, reverse transcribed RNA. Generated by immunoSEQ multiplex PCR, the TCRdb table keeps only in-frame clones and is missing some. Here the sample spans fewer than 200,000 clones, 58% being singletons. This clonotype was obtained from a human donor with alopecia areata. The sequencing used CD4+ T cells sorted from blood, collected at week 56, from a patient treated with tofacitinib.

CDR3 DNA sequence: TGTGCCAGCAGTCAAAGGGCGGGGGGACGACAAGAGACCCAGTACTTC. It is translated as CASSQRAGGRQETQYF. This chain uses TRBV6-6 with TRBJ2-5; 8 nucleotides line up with TRBD2. J lost 2 bases, V lost 5 bases, and 10 bases had no gene match. The length of the CDR3 is 16 residues. CDR1 MNHNY and CDR2 SVGAGI come from the germline V gene (reference sequence).